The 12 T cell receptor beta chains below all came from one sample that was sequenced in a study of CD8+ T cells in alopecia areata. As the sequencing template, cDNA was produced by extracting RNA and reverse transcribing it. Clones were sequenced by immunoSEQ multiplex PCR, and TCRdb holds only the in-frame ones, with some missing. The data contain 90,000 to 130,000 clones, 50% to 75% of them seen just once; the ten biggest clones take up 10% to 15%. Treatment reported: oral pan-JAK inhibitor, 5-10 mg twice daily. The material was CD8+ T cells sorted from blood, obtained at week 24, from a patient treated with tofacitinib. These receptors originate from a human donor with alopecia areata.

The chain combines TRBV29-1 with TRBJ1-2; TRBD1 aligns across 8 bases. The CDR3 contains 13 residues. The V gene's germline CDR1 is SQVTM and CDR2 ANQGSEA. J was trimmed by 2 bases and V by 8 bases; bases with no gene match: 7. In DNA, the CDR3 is TGCAGCATAGGACAGGGCTACAACTATGGCTACACCTTC. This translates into CSIGQGYNYGYTF.

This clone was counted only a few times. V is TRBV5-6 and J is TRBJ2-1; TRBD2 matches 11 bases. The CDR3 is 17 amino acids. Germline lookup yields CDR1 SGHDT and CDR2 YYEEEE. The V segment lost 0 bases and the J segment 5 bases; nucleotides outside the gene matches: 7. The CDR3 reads CASSLAFSGGADNEQFF. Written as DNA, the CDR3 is TGTGCCAGCAGCTTGGCGTTTAGCGGGGGGGCGGACAATGAGCAGTTCTTC.

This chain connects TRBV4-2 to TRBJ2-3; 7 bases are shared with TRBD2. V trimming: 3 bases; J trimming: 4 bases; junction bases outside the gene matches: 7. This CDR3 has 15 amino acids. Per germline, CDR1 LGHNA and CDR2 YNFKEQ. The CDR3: CASSQLAEEADTQYF. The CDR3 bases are TGTGCCAGCAGCCAGCTAGCGGAGGAGGCAGATACGCAGTATTTT.

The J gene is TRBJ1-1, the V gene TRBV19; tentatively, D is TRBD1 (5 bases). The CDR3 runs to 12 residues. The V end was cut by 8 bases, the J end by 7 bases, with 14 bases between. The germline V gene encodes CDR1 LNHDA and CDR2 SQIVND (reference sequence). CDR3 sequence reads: CASGGELHEAFF. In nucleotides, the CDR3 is TGTGCCAGTGGAGGGGAATTGCATGAAGCTTTCTTT.

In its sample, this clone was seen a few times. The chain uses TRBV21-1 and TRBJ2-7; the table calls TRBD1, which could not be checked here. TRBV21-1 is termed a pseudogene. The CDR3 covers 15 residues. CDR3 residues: CASSGGFRVTYEQYF. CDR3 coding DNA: TGTGCCAGCAGCGGCGGTTTCAGGGTTACCTACGAGCAGTACTTC.

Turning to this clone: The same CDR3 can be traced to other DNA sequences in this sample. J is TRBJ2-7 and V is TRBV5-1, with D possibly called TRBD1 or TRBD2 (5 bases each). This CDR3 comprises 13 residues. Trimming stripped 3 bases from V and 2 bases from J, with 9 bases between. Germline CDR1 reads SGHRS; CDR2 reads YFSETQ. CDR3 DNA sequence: TGCGCCAGCAGCTGGGACGGAGCCTACGAGCAGTACTTC. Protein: CASSWDGAYEQYF. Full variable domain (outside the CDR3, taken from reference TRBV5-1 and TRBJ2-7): KAGVTQTPRYLIKTRGQQVTLSCSPISGHRSVSWYQQTPGQGLQFLFEYFSETQRNKGNFPGRFSGRQFSNSRSEMNVSTLELGDSALYLCASSWDGAYEQYFGPGTRLTVT.

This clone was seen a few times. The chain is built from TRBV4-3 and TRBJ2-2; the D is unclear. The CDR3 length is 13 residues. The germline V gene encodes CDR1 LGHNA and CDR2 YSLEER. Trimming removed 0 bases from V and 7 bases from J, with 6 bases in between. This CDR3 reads CASSQDSDGELFF. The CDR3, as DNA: TGCGCCAGCAGCCAAGATTCTGACGGGGAGCTGTTTTTT.

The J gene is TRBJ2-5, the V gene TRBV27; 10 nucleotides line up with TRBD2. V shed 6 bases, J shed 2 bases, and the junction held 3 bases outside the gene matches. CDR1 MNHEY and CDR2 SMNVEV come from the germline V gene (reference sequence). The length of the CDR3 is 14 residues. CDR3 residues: CASSKRGGQETQYF. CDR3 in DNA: TGTGCCAGCAGCAAGCGGGGGGGACAAGAGACCCAGTACTTC.

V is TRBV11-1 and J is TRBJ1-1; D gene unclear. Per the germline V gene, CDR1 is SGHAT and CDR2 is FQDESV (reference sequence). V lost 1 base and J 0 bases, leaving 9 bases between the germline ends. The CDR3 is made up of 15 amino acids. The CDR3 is CASSLEADMNTEAFF. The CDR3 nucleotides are TGTGCCAGCAGCTTAGAAGCAGATATGAACACTGAAGCTTTCTTT.

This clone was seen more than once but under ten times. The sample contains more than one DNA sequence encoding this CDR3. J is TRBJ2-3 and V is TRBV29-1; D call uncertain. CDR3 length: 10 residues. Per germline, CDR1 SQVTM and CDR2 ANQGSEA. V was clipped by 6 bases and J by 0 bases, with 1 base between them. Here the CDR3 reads CSVSTDTQYF. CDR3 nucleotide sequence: TGCAGCGTGAGCACAGATACGCAGTATTTT.

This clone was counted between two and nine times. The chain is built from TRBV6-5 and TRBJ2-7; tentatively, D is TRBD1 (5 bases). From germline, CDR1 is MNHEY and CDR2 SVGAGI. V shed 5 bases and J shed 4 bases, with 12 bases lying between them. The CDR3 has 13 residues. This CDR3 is CASSLDRMYEQYF. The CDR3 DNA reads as TGTGCCAGCAGTCTCGACAGAATGTACGAGCAGTACTTC.

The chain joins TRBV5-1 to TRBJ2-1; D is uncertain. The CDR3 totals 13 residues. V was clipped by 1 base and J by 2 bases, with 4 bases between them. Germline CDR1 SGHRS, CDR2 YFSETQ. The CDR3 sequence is CASSLSPYNEQFF. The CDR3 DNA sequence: TGCGCCAGCAGCTTGAGTCCCTACAATGAGCAGTTCTTC.